The sequence of this T cell receptor (beta chain) was determined in a study of T-cell reconstitution after alpha-beta-depleted transplantation in children (dated by TCRdb to between 2015 and 2016). With respect to the entire study: The study quantitatively tracked T-cell immune reconstitution after TCRalphabeta/CD19-depleted allogeneic hematopoietic cell transplantation in children using TCR repertoire profiling. Study-wide findings and limitations: About two months after transplant, the apparently early recovery of alphabetaT-cell counts reportedly depended on just several hundred clones that had expanded rapidly and came from non-depleted graft cells. In some patients, the high TCRbeta diversity seen at day 60 was put down to recipient T cells and intrathymic progenitors that had survived conditioning. Over the following months the frequencies of hyperexpanded clones went down, and after one year T-cell counts and TCRbeta diversity were mostly credited to newly produced T cells.

According to the study, the label for this sample's treatment or condition signals: allogeneic hematopoietic cell transplantation with graft depleted of TCRalphabeta T cells and CD19 B cells. TCRalphabeta/CD19-depleted allogeneic hematopoietic cell grafts were given to the transplant recipients, all of whom were children. Sequences SGHRS (CDR1) and YFSETQ (CDR2) are obtained from the germline V gene. V and J are trimmed by 0 bases and 1 base, and the gene matches miss 4 bases of the junction. The CDR3 measures 16 amino acids from cysteine to phenylalanine. Only the CDR3 DNA stays, 48 bases, in frame from base 1. Receptors were amplified or captured by PCR. Sequenced on an Illumina HiSeq 2500. Molecular barcoding was employed in the preparation of TCR libraries, with unique molecular identifiers being used to normalize TCRbeta repertoire quantification. The public sequencing data were trimmed at Q25 with fastp and processed into clonotypes with MiXCR by TCRdb, which kept only in-frame beta chains. One record per CDR3 amino acid sequence lists the most common genes and DNA. This sample is represented by about 300,000 distinct CDR3 sequences; 10% of them were singletons. Of the sample, about 8% falls within the top ten clones.

Many counts were recorded for this clonotype. Its antigen is not yet known. One base away there is no much larger clone; base qualities are not given. The sequence was collected from a boy under two years old with acute myeloid leukemia, due to receive a stem cell transplant. The specimen comprised PBMCs, sampled before TCRalphabeta/CD19-depleted stem cell transplant. The sequence links TRBV5-1 to TRBJ2-3; TRBD2 aligns with 8 central bases. The CDR3 reads as follows: CASSLAGGPGTDTQYF. The DNA sequence is TGCGCCAGCAGCTTGGCGGGAGGGCCTGGCACAGATACGCAGTATTTT.